Listed below are T cell receptor beta chains from one sample, sequenced in a study of post-analysis software for immune sequencing data. TCRdb processed the PCR reads anew with MiXCR; each CDR3 protein has one entry. In the table there are more than 350,000 distinct CDR3 sequences, over 30% of which are singletons. Sequenced input: blood. All receptors derive from a girl between 2 and 10 years old with multiple sclerosis. The CDR3 runs from the conserved cysteine through the conserved F or W. A D gene is named only where the DNA matches it firmly. The size field is filled for only some rows; it gives once, few, many or a size class.

j_gene	d_gene	abundance	v_gene	CDR3aa	CDR3nt
TRBJ1-2	-	-	TRBV27	CASSPDHRDGINYGHTF	TGTGCCAGCAGTCCCGACCACCGGGACGGCATTAACTATGGCCACACCTTC
TRBJ1-1	-	-	TRBV18	CASSPQTRNTEAFF	TGTGCCAGCTCACCACAGACCCGGAACACTGAAGCTTTCTTT
TRBJ2-1	-	many	TRBV20-1	CSARDPEGVSYNEQFF	TGCAGTGCTAGAGATCCAGAGGGAGTGTCCTACAATGAGCAGTTCTTC
TRBJ2-7	TRBD1	few	TRBV7-9	CASSVAPGQPSYEQYF	TGTGCCAGCAGCGTCGCTCCGGGACAGCCTTCCTACGAGCAGTACTTC
TRBJ2-1	-	few	TRBV29-1	CSVTGTQSSYNEQFF	TGCAGCGTTACTGGGACACAGAGCTCCTACAATGAGCAGTTCTTC
TRBJ2-1	-	few	TRBV27	CASSLSIGEGTYNEQFF	TGTGCCAGCAGTTTATCGATAGGTGAGGGCACATACAATGAGCAGTTCTTC
TRBJ2-7	TRBD1	few	TRBV18	CASSPSRTGQNEQYF	TGTGCCAGCTCACCTTCTAGGACAGGGCAGAACGAGCAGTACTTC
TRBJ2-7	TRBD2	-	TRBV4-1	CASSQSIAGGHRSYEQYF	TGCGCCAGCAGCCAATCCATAGCGGGAGGCCATAGATCCTACGAGCAGTACTTC
TRBJ2-3	-	-	TRBV4-2	CASSQGGSTDTQYF	TGTGCCAGCAGCCAAGGGGGCAGCACAGATACGCAGTATTTT
TRBJ2-7	TRBD2	few	TRBV27	CASSPRLANIYEQYF	TGTGCCAGCAGTCCGAGACTAGCGAATATCTACGAGCAGTACTTC
TRBJ2-1	-	-	TRBV12-5	CASGLMRRAAGNEQFF	TGTGCTAGTGGTTTGATGCGTCGAGCGGCGGGAAATGAGCAGTTCTTC
TRBJ1-4	-	few	TRBV5-1	CASSPKAQGASNEKLFF	TGCGCCAGCAGCCCGAAGGCACAGGGTGCTTCCAATGAAAAACTGTTTTTT
TRBJ2-1	-	few	TRBV10-3	CAISAREPIGDEQFF	TGTGCCATCAGTGCAAGGGAACCTATAGGCGATGAGCAGTTCTTC
TRBJ1-2	-	few	TRBV30	CAWIQSGRWFYGYTF	TGTGCCTGGATCCAGTCGGGGCGATGGTTCTATGGCTACACCTTC
TRBJ2-7	-	-	TRBV5-5	CASSLDAYSYEQYF	TGTGCCAGCAGCTTGGACGCTTACTCCTACGAGCAGTACTTC
TRBJ2-5	TRBD2	-	TRBV11-2	CASSAPPRGLAGGWGQETQYF	TGTGCCAGCAGCGCACCTCCCCGGGGACTAGCGGGGGGCTGGGGACAAGAGACCCAGTACTTC
TRBJ1-6	TRBD1	-	TRBV11-2	CASSLAGTGNSPLHF	TGTGCCAGCAGCTTAGCCGGGACAGGGAATTCACCCCTCCACTTT
TRBJ1-1	-	-	TRBV4-3	CASRQDLSTEAFF	TGCGCCAGCAGACAAGATCTAAGTACTGAAGCTTTCTTT
TRBJ2-7	-	-	TRBV6-2/TRBV6-3	CASSNGRGSPNRYEQYF	TGTGCCAGCAGCAACGGACGGGGGAGCCCTAACAGATACGAGCAGTACTTC
TRBJ2-1	-	few	TRBV11-2	CASSLIELAREQFF	TGTGCCAGCAGCTTAATTGAACTAGCCAGGGAGCAGTTCTTC
TRBJ1-1	-	-	TRBV15	CATSRRGDTEAFF	TGTGCCACCAGCAGAAGAGGGGACACTGAAGCTTTCTTT
TRBJ2-7	TRBD2	few	TRBV15	CATSVGTSHEQYF	TGTGCCACCAGCGTAGGGACTAGCCACGAGCAGTACTTC
TRBJ1-4	-	-	TRBV12-3/TRBV12-4	CASSLPGSNEKLFF	TGTGCCAGCAGTTTGCCCGGGTCTAATGAAAAACTGTTTTTT
TRBJ1-2	TRBD1	-	TRBV13	CASSLGVGLRQGDSYGYTF	TGTGCCAGCAGCTTAGGTGTTGGCCTTCGGCAGGGGGATTCCTATGGCTACACCTTC
TRBJ2-7	TRBD1	many	TRBV9	CASSLTGGPYEQYF	TGTGCCAGCAGCTTAACAGGGGGCCCCTACGAGCAGTACTTC
TRBJ2-7	-	few	TRBV28	CASINSEGYEQYF	TGTGCCAGCATAAACTCGGAAGGCTACGAGCAGTACTTC
TRBJ2-3	TRBD2	few	TRBV7-2	CASSPLTSADTQYF	TGTGCCAGCAGCCCCCTAACTAGCGCAGATACGCAGTATTTT
TRBJ1-2	-	-	TRBV19	CASRMTASYGYTF	TGTGCCAGCAGAATGACAGCAAGCTATGGCTACACCTTC
TRBJ2-3	TRBD2	few	TRBV5-1	CASSFSGGHLRDTQYF	TGCGCCAGCAGCTTTAGCGGGGGGCACCTTCGGGATACGCAGTATTTT
TRBJ2-5	TRBD1	few	TRBV7-2	CASSPDRGGETQYF	TGTGCCAGCAGCCCGGACAGGGGAGGAGAGACCCAGTACTTC
TRBJ2-1	-	-	TRBV5-5	CASTPTGGGHEQFF	TGTGCCAGCACCCCAACGGGCGGGGGCCATGAGCAGTTCTTC
TRBJ2-5	TRBD2	-	TRBV29-1	CSVEQGIAGGGETQYF	TGCAGCGTCGAGCAGGGAATCGCGGGAGGAGGAGAGACCCAGTACTTC
TRBJ2-7	-	few	TRBV7-2	CASSLAGANDEQYF	TGTGCCAGCAGCTTAGCGGGAGCTAACGACGAGCAGTACTTC
TRBJ1-2	TRBD1	-	TRBV27	CASRPRTGWGYGYTF	TGTGCCAGCAGACCAAGGACAGGGTGGGGCTATGGCTACACCTTC
TRBJ1-6	-	-	TRBV7-2	CASSRLWFGSPLHF	TGTGCCAGCAGCCGTCTCTGGTTTGGTTCACCCCTCCACTTT
TRBJ2-5	-	-	TRBV29-1	CSVTRGLSPQETQYF	TGCAGCGTCACGCGTGGACTATCCCCTCAAGAGACCCAGTACTTC
TRBJ2-1	TRBD2	-	TRBV27	CASSFSLGLQYNEQFF	TGTGCCAGCAGTTTTTCATTGGGACTACAGTACAATGAGCAGTTCTTC
TRBJ2-7	TRBD1	many	TRBV27	CASMAFLGTGGFEQYF	TGTGCCAGCATGGCATTTTTAGGGACAGGGGGTTTTGAGCAGTACTTC
TRBJ2-3	TRBD1	-	TRBV20-1	CSARGPKTGGYGDTQYF	TGCAGTGCTAGAGGCCCAAAGACAGGGGGCTATGGAGATACGCAGTATTTT
TRBJ2-1	-	few	TRBV5-1	CASSRVSQEQFF	TGCGCCAGCAGCCGGGTAAGCCAAGAGCAGTTCTTC
TRBJ1-1	-	-	TRBV6-8	CASSTANTEAFF	TGTGCCAGCAGTACAGCGAACACTGAAGCTTTCTTT
TRBJ2-7	TRBD1	few	TRBV12-3/TRBV12-4	CASSRRTGIEQYF	TGTGCCAGCAGCAGAAGGACAGGGATCGAGCAGTACTTC
TRBJ2-1	TRBD2	-	TRBV27	CASSDRPTTSGPDNEQFF	TGTGCCAGCAGCGACAGGCCCACGACTAGCGGCCCAGACAATGAGCAGTTCTTC
TRBJ1-5	-	-	TRBV21-1	CASSILLGMNQPQHF	TGTGCCAGCAGCATACTACTGGGTATGAATCAGCCCCAGCATTTT
TRBJ1-2	-	-	TRBV4-3	CASSHRTPLYGYTF	TGCGCCAGCAGCCACCGGACACCCCTCTATGGCTACACCTTC
TRBJ2-7	-	-	TRBV27	CASSFAGGYEQYF	TGTGCCAGCAGTTTTGCAGGCGGCTACGAGCAGTACTTC